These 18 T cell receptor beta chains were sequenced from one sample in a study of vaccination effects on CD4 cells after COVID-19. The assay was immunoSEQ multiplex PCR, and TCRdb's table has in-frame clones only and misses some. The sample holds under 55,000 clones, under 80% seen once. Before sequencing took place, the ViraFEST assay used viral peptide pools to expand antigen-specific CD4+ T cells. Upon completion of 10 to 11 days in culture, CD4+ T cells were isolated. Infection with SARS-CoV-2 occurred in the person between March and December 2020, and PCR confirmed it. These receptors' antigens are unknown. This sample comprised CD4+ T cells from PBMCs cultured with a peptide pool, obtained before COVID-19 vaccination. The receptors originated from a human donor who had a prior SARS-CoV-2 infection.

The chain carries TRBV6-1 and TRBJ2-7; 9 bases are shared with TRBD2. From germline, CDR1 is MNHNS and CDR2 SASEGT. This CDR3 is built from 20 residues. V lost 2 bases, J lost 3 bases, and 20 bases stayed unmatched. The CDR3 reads CASSELSGAGGRHPIYEQYF. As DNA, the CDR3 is TGTGCCAGCAGTGAATTGTCCGGAGCGGGGGGACGACACCCTATCTACGAGCAGTACTTC.

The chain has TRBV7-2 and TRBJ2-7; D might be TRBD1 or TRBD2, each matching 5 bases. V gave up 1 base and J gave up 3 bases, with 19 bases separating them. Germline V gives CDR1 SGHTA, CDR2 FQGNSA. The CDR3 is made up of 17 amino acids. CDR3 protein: CASSLGARGPYHYEQYF. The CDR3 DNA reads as TGTGCCAGCAGCTTAGGGGCCCGGGGACCTTATCACTACGAGCAGTACTTC.

The CDR3 coding sequence is TGTGCCACCAGTGATCCCAGTGCTCCTCATGGAAACACCATATATTTT. The encoded protein is CATSDPSAPHGNTIYF. V gene TRBV24-1 combines with J gene TRBJ1-3; the D is unclear. V was clipped by 3 bases and J by 3 bases, with 14 bases between them. The CDR3 has 16 residues. Germline values: CDR1 KGHDR, CDR2 SFDVKD.

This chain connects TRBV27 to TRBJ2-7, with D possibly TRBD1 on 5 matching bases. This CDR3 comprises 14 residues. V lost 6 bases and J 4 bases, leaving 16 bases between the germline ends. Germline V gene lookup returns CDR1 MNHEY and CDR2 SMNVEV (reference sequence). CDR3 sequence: CASSRTLTIYEQYF. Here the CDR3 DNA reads TGTGCCAGCAGCCGGACACTTACTATTTACGAGCAGTACTTC.

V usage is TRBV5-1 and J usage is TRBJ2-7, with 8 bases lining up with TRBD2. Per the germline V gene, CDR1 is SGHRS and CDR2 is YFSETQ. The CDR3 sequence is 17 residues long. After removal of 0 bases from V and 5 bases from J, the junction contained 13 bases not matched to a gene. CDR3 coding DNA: TGCGCCAGCAGCTTGGCCCTCGGCGGGGGGAGTCCCCACGAGCAGTACTTC. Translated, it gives CASSLALGGGSPHEQYF.

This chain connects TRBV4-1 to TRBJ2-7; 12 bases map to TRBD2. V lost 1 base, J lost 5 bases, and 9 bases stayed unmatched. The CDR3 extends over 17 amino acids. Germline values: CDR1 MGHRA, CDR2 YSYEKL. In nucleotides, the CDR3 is TGCGCCAGCAGCCAAGCTAGCGGGAGGGCCGGCTTCAACGAGCAGTACTTC. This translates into CASSQASGRAGFNEQYF.

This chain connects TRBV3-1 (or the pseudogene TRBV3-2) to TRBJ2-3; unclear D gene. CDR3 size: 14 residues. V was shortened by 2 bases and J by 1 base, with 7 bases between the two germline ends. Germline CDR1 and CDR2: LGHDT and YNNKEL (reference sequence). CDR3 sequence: CASSQSRGTDTQYF. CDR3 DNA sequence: TGTGCCAGCAGCCAATCTAGAGGCACAGATACGCAGTATTTT.

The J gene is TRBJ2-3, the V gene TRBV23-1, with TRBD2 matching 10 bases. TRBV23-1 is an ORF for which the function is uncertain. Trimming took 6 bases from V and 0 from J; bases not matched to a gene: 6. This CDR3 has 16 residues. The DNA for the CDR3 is TGCGCCAGCAGCCCAAGGACTAGCGGAAGCACAGATACGCAGTATTTT. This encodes CASSPRTSGSTDTQYF.

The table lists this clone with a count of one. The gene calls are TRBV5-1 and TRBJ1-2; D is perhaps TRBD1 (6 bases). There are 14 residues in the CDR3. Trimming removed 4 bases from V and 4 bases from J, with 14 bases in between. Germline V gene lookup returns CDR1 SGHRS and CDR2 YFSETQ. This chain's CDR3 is CASSQLQGTYGYTF. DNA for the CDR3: TGCGCCAGCAGCCAACTACAGGGAACCTATGGCTACACCTTC.

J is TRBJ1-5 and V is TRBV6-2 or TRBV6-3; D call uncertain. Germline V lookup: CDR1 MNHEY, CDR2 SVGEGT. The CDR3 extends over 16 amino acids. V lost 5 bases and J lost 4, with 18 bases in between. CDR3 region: CASSKSSGAQNQPQHF. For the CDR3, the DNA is TGTGCCAGCAGTAAAAGCTCAGGTGCCCAAAATCAGCCCCAGCATTTT.

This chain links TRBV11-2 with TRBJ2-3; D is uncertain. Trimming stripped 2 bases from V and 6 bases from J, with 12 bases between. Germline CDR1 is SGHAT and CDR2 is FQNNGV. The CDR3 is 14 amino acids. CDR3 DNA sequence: TGTGCCAGCAGCTTAATCCTTTTAACGGATACGCAGTATTTT. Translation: CASSLILLTDTQYF.

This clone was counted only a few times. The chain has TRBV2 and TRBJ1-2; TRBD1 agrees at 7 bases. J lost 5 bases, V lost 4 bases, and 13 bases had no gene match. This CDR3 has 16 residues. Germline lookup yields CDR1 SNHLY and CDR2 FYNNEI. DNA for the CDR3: TGTGCCAGCAGTGCCGAGGGGGCTTCTCCTACTTATGGCTACACCTTC. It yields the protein CASSAEGASPTYGYTF.

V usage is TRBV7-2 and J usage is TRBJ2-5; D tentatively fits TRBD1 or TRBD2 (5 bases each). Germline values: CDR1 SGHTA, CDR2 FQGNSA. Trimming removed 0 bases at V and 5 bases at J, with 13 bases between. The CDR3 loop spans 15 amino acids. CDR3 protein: CASSLAPGDGETQYF. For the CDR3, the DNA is TGTGCCAGCAGCTTAGCCCCCGGGGACGGCGAGACCCAGTACTTC.

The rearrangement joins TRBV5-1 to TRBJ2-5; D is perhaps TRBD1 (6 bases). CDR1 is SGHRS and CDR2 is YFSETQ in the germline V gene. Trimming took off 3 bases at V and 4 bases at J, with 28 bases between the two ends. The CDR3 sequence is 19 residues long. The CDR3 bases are TGCGCCAGCAGCTATTTGGGGGCCTCAACAACGGGGTATGGAGAGACCCAGTACTTC. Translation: CASSYLGASTTGYGETQYF.

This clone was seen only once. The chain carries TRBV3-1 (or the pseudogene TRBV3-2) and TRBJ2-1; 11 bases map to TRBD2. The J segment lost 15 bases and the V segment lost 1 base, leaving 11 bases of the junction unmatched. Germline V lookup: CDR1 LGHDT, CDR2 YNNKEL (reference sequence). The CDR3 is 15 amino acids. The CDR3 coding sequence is TGTGCCAGCAGCCAAGCCTTTTCCGTTAGCGGGAGGGCGTTCTTC. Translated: CASSQAFSVSGRAFF.

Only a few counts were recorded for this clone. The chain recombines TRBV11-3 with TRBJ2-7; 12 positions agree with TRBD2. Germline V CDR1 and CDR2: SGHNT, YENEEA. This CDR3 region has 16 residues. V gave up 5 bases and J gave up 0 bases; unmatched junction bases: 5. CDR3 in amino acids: CASSHGGLAGSYEQYF. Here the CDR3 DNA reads TGTGCCAGCAGCCATGGGGGACTAGCGGGCTCCTACGAGCAGTACTTC. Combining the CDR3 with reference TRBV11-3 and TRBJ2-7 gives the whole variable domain EAGVVQSPRYKIIEKKQPVAFWCNPISGHNTLYWYLQNLGQGPELLIRYENEEAVDDSQLPKDRFSAERLKGVDSTLKIQPAELGDSAVYLCASSHGGLAGSYEQYFGPGTRLTVT.

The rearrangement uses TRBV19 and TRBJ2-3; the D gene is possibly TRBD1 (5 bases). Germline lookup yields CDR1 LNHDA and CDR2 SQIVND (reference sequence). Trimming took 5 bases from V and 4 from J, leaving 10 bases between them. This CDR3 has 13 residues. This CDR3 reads CASSAREADTQYF. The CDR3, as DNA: TGTGCCAGTAGTGCCAGGGAAGCAGATACGCAGTATTTT.

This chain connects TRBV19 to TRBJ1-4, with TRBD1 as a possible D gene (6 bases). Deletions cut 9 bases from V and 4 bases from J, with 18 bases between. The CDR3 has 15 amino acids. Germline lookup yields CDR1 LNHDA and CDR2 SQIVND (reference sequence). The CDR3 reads CASLRGRGLNEKLFF. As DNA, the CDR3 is TGTGCCAGCCTCCGGGGGCGCGGGCTTAATGAAAAACTGTTTTTT.